These T cell receptor beta chains were read from a single sample in a study of blood T cell repertoires in COVID-19. Clones were read by immunoSEQ multiplex PCR, and TCRdb kept only the in-frame ones, dropping some. This sample yields about 90,000 clones, of which about 90% are seen a single time; about 1.8% belongs to the top ten. Sequencing was done on a sample of peripheral blood. Receptors originate from a human donor with active COVID-19. The donor label of this sample is uncertain. CDR3s include the opening cysteine and the closing phenylalanine or tryptophan. A D gene is named only where the DNA matches it firmly. Only part of the rows carry a size: once, few, many, or a class if the clone is expanded.

v_call,clone_size,d_call,j_call,cdr3_aa,cdr3_nt
TRBV6-5,.,.,TRBJ1-2,CASVRGTGDYGYTF,TGTGCCAGCGTTAGAGGGACTGGGGACTATGGCTACACCTTC
TRBV5-6,.,.,TRBJ1-1,CASSLVPGEKAEAFF,TGTGCCAGCAGCTTGGTACCAGGGGAAAAAGCTGAAGCTTTCTTT
TRBV7-9,.,.,TRBJ2-6,CASSSSSGANVLTF,TGTGCCAGCAGCTCCAGCTCTGGGGCCAACGTCCTGACTTTC
TRBV19,.,TRBD1,TRBJ1-2,CASSIVSTGGSGYTF,TGTGCCAGTAGTATCGTCTCGACAGGGGGCTCTGGCTACACCTTC
TRBV19,.,TRBD1,TRBJ2-1,CASSTTPGQVDNEQFF,TGTGCCAGTAGTACGACGCCGGGACAGGTGGACAATGAGCAGTTCTTC
TRBV5-1,.,.,TRBJ2-7,CASSLPFGQYF,TGCGCCAGCAGCCTCCCCTTCGGGCAGTACTTC
TRBV4-2,.,.,TRBJ2-5,CASSQASEETQYF,TGTGCCAGCAGCCAAGCGAGTGAAGAGACCCAGTACTTC
TRBV6-6,.,TRBD1,TRBJ1-2,CASSLDRDKYGYTF,TGTGCCAGCAGTTTGGACAGGGACAAATATGGCTACACCTTC
TRBV29-1,.,.,TRBJ2-5,CSVGIAEETQYF,TGCAGCGTTGGGATAGCGGAAGAGACCCAGTACTTC
TRBV27,.,.,TRBJ2-7,CASSLSGDEQYF,TGTGCCAGCAGTTTATCGGGAGATGAGCAGTACTTC
TRBV6-1,.,.,TRBJ2-3,CASSEALDQYF,TGTGCCAGCAGTGAAGCTCTAGATCAGTATTTT
TRBV9,.,.,TRBJ2-4,CASSALSTGNIQYF,TGTGCCAGCAGCGCCCTCTCGACTGGAAACATTCAGTACTTC
TRBV11-2,.,TRBD2,TRBJ2-1,CASSLLAGTYNEQFF,TGTGCCAGCAGCTTACTAGCGGGGACCTACAATGAGCAGTTCTTC
TRBV5-5,.,.,TRBJ2-5,CASSLQGETQYF,TGTGCCAGCAGCTTGCAGGGGGAGACCCAGTACTTC
TRBV7-2,few,TRBD1,TRBJ1-5,CASSSGTGRVGQPQHF,TGTGCCAGCAGCTCCGGGACAGGGAGAGTGGGTCAGCCCCAGCATTTT
TRBV2,.,.,TRBJ2-3,CASGRHERITDTQYF,TGTGCCAGCGGTCGCCACGAGCGGATCACAGATACGCAGTATTTT
TRBV6-1,.,.,TRBJ2-1,CASSEQRQANYNEQFF,TGTGCCAGCAGTGAACAGCGACAGGCCAACTACAATGAGCAGTTCTTC
TRBV15,.,TRBD1,TRBJ1-2,CATSRVGDSFKYGYTF,TGTGCCACCAGCAGAGTTGGGGACAGTTTTAAATATGGCTACACCTTC
TRBV3-1/TRBV3-2,once,.,TRBJ2-3,CASSQDFAGGSTDTQYF,TGTGCCAGCAGCCAAGACTTTGCCGGGGGTAGCACAGATACGCAGTATTTT
TRBV4-3,.,.,TRBJ2-2,CASSQGYRGTGELFF,TGCGCCAGCAGCCAAGGTTACCGGGGCACCGGGGAGCTGTTTTTT
TRBV5-5,.,TRBD2,TRBJ2-6,CASSLGSGRGVNSGANVLTF,TGTGCCAGCAGCCTTGGGTCTGGGAGGGGCGTCAACTCTGGGGCCAACGTCCTGACTTTC
TRBV7-9,.,TRBD1,TRBJ1-2,CASSWGQGASGYTF,TGTGCCAGCAGCTGGGGACAGGGGGCGTCTGGCTACACCTTC
TRBV5-6,.,.,TRBJ1-2,CASSLLGQLGYTF,TGTGCCAGCAGCTTGTTGGGGCAACTTGGCTACACCTTC
TRBV29-1,.,.,TRBJ1-2,CSADTGNYGYTF,TGCAGCGCGGATACAGGAAACTATGGCTACACCTTC
TRBV3-1/TRBV3-2,.,.,TRBJ2-3,CASSQGSGPSTDTQYF,TGTGCCAGCAGCCAAGGGTCGGGTCCAAGCACAGATACGCAGTATTTT
TRBV11-2,.,.,TRBJ2-1,CASSLEPSSGIEQFF,TGTGCCAGCAGCTTGGAGCCCTCCTCCGGGATTGAGCAGTTCTTC
TRBV18,.,TRBD1,TRBJ1-2,CASSPNTGTALYGHTF,TGTGCCAGCTCACCAAACACCGGGACAGCTCTCTATGGCCACACCTTC
TRBV4-1,.,.,TRBJ1-3,CASSQDPRTDGNTIYF,TGCGCCAGCAGCCAAGATCCCCGGACAGATGGAAACACCATATATTTT
TRBV7-8,.,TRBD1,TRBJ1-4,CASSWGTGGEKLFF,TGTGCCAGCAGCTGGGGGACAGGGGGCGAAAAACTGTTTTTT
TRBV3-1/TRBV3-2,.,TRBD1,TRBJ2-7,CASSQPGTGAYEQYF,TGTGCCAGCAGCCAACCCGGGACAGGGGCCTACGAGCAGTACTTC
TRBV6-1,.,TRBD2,TRBJ2-7,CASSAPSGGQPYEQYF,TGTGCCAGCAGTGCCCCTAGCGGGGGCCAACCCTACGAGCAGTACTTC
TRBV19,.,TRBD2,TRBJ2-7,CASRAGLAGIYEQYF,TGTGCCAGTAGAGCAGGACTAGCCGGAATCTACGAGCAGTACTTC
TRBV9,.,.,TRBJ2-7,CASSVGLGAYEQYF,TGTGCCAGCAGCGTAGGGCTCGGAGCCTACGAGCAGTACTTC
TRBV7-9,few,.,TRBJ1-6,CAIPLGSYNSPLHF,TGTGCCATCCCGCTCGGCTCCTATAATTCACCCCTCCACTTT
TRBV3-1/TRBV3-2,few,TRBD2,TRBJ2-1,CASSQDFAGGAAEQFF,TGTGCCAGCAGCCAAGATTTCGCGGGGGGCGCGGCTGAGCAGTTCTTC
TRBV4-2,few,.,TRBJ1-6,CASSQDRQQAQSNNSPLHF,TGTGCCAGCAGCCAAGATCGCCAGCAGGCCCAGTCCAATAATTCACCCCTCCACTTT
TRBV12-3/TRBV12-4,.,.,TRBJ2-5,CASSAQTLAQYF,TGTGCCAGCAGTGCTCAGACTTTGGCCCAGTACTTC
TRBV4-1,.,TRBD1,TRBJ1-1,CASSSRQGAVGTEAFF,TGCGCCAGCAGTAGTCGTCAGGGGGCTGTAGGAACTGAAGCTTTCTTT
TRBV5-1,once,TRBD1,TRBJ2-7,CASSTGQGGDEQYF,TGCGCCAGCAGCACGGGACAGGGGGGCGACGAGCAGTACTTC
TRBV5-6,.,TRBD1,TRBJ1-2,CASSPGTGSDNYGYTF,TGTGCCAGCAGCCCAGGGACAGGGAGTGATAACTATGGCTACACCTTC